This T cell receptor (beta chain) derives from a study of CXCR3-negative and CXCR3-positive naive CD8 T cells. Study-level results: CXCR3-negative naive cells had less hydrophobic TRB CDR3s than did CXCR3-positive naive cells. Sequencing showed both naive subsets with comparably high diversity, and memory CD8+ cells much lower.

Remarks on this clonotype: The antigen remains unidentified.

The TRB libraries of cDNA were built by UMI-labeled 5' RACE. Following a re-call of the 5' RACE reads, TCRdb has one entry per CDR3 protein and lacks DNA. Its listing shows 85,000 to 120,000 distinct CDR3 sequences. Sorts that each held over 250,000 cells were run in triplicate for every CD8+ T cell subset. What was sequenced was naive CXCR3+ CD8+ T cells from blood. Specified subset: CD45RO-CCR7+CD27+CD95- naive CD8+ T cells expressing CXCR3 (TNR3+). The receptor comes from a human donor in good health. Some clones in this sample may be carry-over from other donors' samples.

The CDR3 is CASSHLAGNTEAFF. The chain joins TRBV4-3 to TRBJ1-1. CDR3 length equals 14 residues. Per the germline V gene, CDR1 is LGHNA and CDR2 is YSLEER.